The clone carrying this T cell receptor beta chain was seen a handful of times. The sample belongs to a study of blood T cell repertoires in COVID-19. On the study more broadly: COVID-19 samples from acute and convalescent phases originated in the United States, Italy and Spain.

The CDR3 length is 13 residues. The germline CDR1 and CDR2 sequences are MDHEN and SYDVKM. Trimming cost V 6 bases and J 8 bases, with 16 bases left between them. The authors' processing: Estimates of nucleated cell counts were drawn from the amplification of reference gene primers. Clones were read by immunoSEQ multiplex PCR, and TCRdb kept only the in-frame ones, dropping some. The V and J calls and the clone size are those of that table, but D and trimming were determined from the DNA. The sample contains fewer than 85,000 clones, around 67% of which appear only once. This chain links TRBV28 with TRBJ1-2, with a tentative D call TRBD1 (6 bases). The TCR comes from a human donor with acute or convalescent COVID-19. The donor label of this sample is uncertain. Source material: peripheral blood. CDR3 in DNA: TGTGCCAGCAGCTTACAGGGTTGGGAAGGCTACACCTTC. Translating it yields CASSLQGWEGYTF.